This TCR beta chain was sequenced during a study of blood T cell repertoires in COVID-19. Overall study context: Specimens from acute and convalescent COVID-19 originated in the United States, Italy and Spain. Sample material is recorded as cDNA or gDNA derived from T cells, B-cell-depleted T cells, or PBMCs.

Germline CDR1 reads SGHAT; CDR2 reads FQNNGV. V lost 5 bases to trimming and J lost 13 bases, with 20 bases between them. The CDR3 spans 13 residues. Per the study methods: Reference gene primer amplification gave estimated nucleated cell counts. TCRdb's table, derived via immunoSEQ multiplex PCR, lists solely in-frame clones and lacks some. Clone size and the V and J calls come from that table; the DNA yielded D and trimming. This table holds about 48,000 clones, about 90% found once. The receptor was isolated from a human donor in a cohort sampled during active COVID-19. This chain connects TRBV11-2 to TRBJ1-1; weak D call: TRBD1 (5 bases). The sequenced sample consisted of peripheral blood. In DNA, the CDR3 is TGTGCCAGCAGCGTGGGTCCCGGACAAACGGGTTTCTTT. It yields the protein CASSVGPGQTGFF.